Detailed here is one T cell receptor (beta chain). Its cognate antigen is unknown. This CDR3 has 14 amino acids. The V gene's germline CDR1 is LNHDA and CDR2 SQIVND (reference sequence). The V end lost 6 bases, the J end lost 0 bases, and 12 bases lay between the germline ends. The data belong to a study of T cell responses to AZD1222 COVID-19 vaccine. Study-level points and caveats: Baseline serostatus was positive in only six AZD1222 recipients.

The protocol was immunoSEQ multiplex PCR, while the TCRdb copy is restricted to in-frame clones and leaves out a portion. The sample yields some 130,000 clones, about 88% seen once. The genes are TRBV19 and TRBJ2-7; D possibly corresponds to TRBD1 (5 bases). Sequenced material: peripheral blood, taken on day 0 of AZD1222 vaccination. The sequence was collected from an adult in good health. The CDR3 sequence is CASSPQENSYEQYF. The CDR3 nucleotides are TGTGCCAGTAGCCCACAGGAGAACTCCTACGAGCAGTACTTC. Full variable domain (rest looked up from reference TRBV19 and TRBJ2-7): DGGITQSPKYLFRKEGQNVTLSCEQNLNHDAMYWYRQDPGQGLRLIYYSQIVNDFQKGDIAEGYSVSREKKESFPLTVTSAQKNPTAFYLCASSPQENSYEQYFGPGTRLTVT.